This TCR beta chain comes out of a study of beta chain features in type 1 diabetes. Study context: Healthy donors, compared against patients, showed similar age, gender and cell yields.

A remark on this clone: Its antigen remains unknown.

The authors reverse transcribed all of the isolated RNA, so sequencing captured expressed TCRB transcripts. The data were produced by immunoSEQ multiplex PCR, yet TCRdb's version contains in-frame clones alone and is incomplete. The sample holds a few hundred thousand clones, roughly 16% seen once. Notes on the study in general: Moderately but significantly shorter TCRB CDR3s were found in Type 1 diabetes patients in all four CD4+ subsets. PCR might preferentially amplify shorter templates, equally in patients and controls. The naive, central memory and Treg TCRB repertoires looked more alike in patients than they did in healthy donors.

The CDR3 runs to 16 residues. In germline, CDR1 is SEHNR, CDR2 FQNEAQ (reference sequence). The ends were cut back, 4 bases at V and 0 bases at J, with 12 bases in the middle. This sequence was found in a man aged 25-40 years with type 1 diabetes. Sample: naive CD4+ T cells from blood. The gene calls are TRBV7-9 and TRBJ1-4, with D unclear. The CDR3 reads CASSSPTVATNEKLFF. The CDR3 DNA sequence: TGTGCCAGCAGCTCACCCACAGTTGCAACTAATGAAAAACTGTTTTTT.